A single sample is the source of the 23 T cell receptor beta chains below, sequenced in a study of identical twins' blood T cells. One entry per CDR3 protein, called by TCRdb with MiXCR from the 5' RACE reads. The sample shows fewer than 450,000 distinct CDR3 sequences, roughly 28% of them seen only once. Specimen: PBMCs. The receptors were sampled from a woman aged 18-55 years in good health.

This clonotype was picked up a small number of times. The J gene is TRBJ2-3, the V gene TRBV9, with 9 bases identical to TRBD1. The CDR3 has 15 amino acids. In germline, CDR1 is SGDLS, CDR2 YYNGEE. The V gene end was trimmed by 0 bases and the J gene end by 4 bases; junction bases not matched to a gene: 3. The CDR3 nucleotides are TGTGCCAGCAGCGTAGGAGGGACAGGGCCAGATACGCAGTATTTT. Translated: CASSVGGTGPDTQYF. The full variable domain, in which reference TRBV9 and TRBJ2-3 provide the parts outside the CDR3, is DSGVTQTPKHLITATGQRVTLRCSPRSGDLSVYWYQQSLDQGLQFLIQYYNGEERAKGNILERFSAQQFPDLHSELNLSSLELGDSALYFCASSVGGTGPDTQYFGPGTRLTVL.

This clonotype was seen a handful of times. This sequence joins TRBV29-1 and TRBJ2-5; 7 positions agree with TRBD1. Trimming took 5 bases from V and 1 from J; bases not matched to a gene: 7. CDR1 SQVTM and CDR2 ANQGSEA come from the germline V gene. This CDR3 comprises 14 residues. CDR3 coding DNA: TGCAGCGTTCCCGGGACAGCGCTCCAAGAGACCCAGTACTTC. Its protein is CSVPGTALQETQYF.

This clonotype was recorded a few times. The V gene is TRBV5-1, the J gene TRBJ1-6, with 7 bases aligning to TRBD1. The CDR3 runs to 13 residues. Germline V CDR1 and CDR2: SGHRS, YFSETQ. The junction had 4 bases not matched to a gene; V was cut back by 4 bases and J by 9 bases. The CDR3 sequence: CASSLTGFSPLHF. The CDR3 bases are TGCGCCAGCAGCCTGACAGGGTTTTCACCCCTCCACTTT.

The rearrangement uses TRBV14 and TRBJ2-1; 14 bases are shared with TRBD2. The CDR3 loop spans 17 amino acids. V was pared by 4 bases and J by 9 bases, with 11 bases of the junction left unmatched. The germline V gene has CDR1 SGHDN and CDR2 FVKESK. Here the CDR3 DNA reads TGTGCCAGCAGCCGACGAACCTCGACTAGCGGGAGGGCTGAGCAGTTCTTC. This sequence encodes CASSRRTSTSGRAEQFF.

V is TRBV29-1 and J is TRBJ2-3, with 7 bases lining up with TRBD1. CDR3 length: 13 residues. With V trimmed by 7 bases and J by 3 bases, 7 bases remained unmatched. Germline assignment: CDR1 SQVTM and CDR2 ANQGSEA. The chain's CDR3 is CSAKGGRTDTQYF. CDR3 nucleotide sequence: TGCAGCGCCAAAGGGGGCAGAACAGATACGCAGTATTTT.

J is TRBJ2-7 and V is TRBV6-5, with no clear D. CDR3 length: 12 residues. Germline CDR1 MNHEY, CDR2 SVGAGI. V gave up 5 bases and J gave up 6 bases, with 11 bases separating them. CDR3 loop: CASSTFDSEQYF. The CDR3 nucleotides are TGTGCCAGCAGTACATTTGACTCCGAGCAGTACTTC.

Worth noting for this clonotype: A junction boundary mismatches the germline segment, possibly from a read error. This chain links TRBV12-3 or TRBV12-4 with TRBJ1-5; D is unclear. This CDR3 has 13 residues. The DNA for the CDR3 is TGTGCCAGCAGTTTGATCGAAGGTCAGCCCCGGCATTTT. This translates into CASSLIEGQPRHF.

The rearrangement joins TRBV18 to TRBJ2-3; 7 bases match TRBD2. Trimming removed 4 bases from V and 15 bases from J; junction bases left unmatched: 13. CDR3 length equals 13 residues. Germline-derived CDR1 and CDR2 are KGHSH and LQKENI. The CDR3 is CASSLIERDLHYF. For the CDR3, the DNA is TGTGCCAGCTCACTAATAGAGCGGGACCTGCATTATTTT.

The chain joins TRBV10-3 to TRBJ1-5; D not certain. There are 13 residues in the CDR3. With 3 bases removed from V and 6 bases from J, the gap between germline ends came to 9 bases. From germline, CDR1 is ENHRY and CDR2 SYGVKD. CDR3 sequence (DNA): TGTGCCATCAGTGACAGTCGAGGTCAGCCCCAGCATTTT. Its translation: CAISDSRGQPQHF.

The chain links TRBV5-1 to TRBJ2-3; D is tentatively TRBD1 or TRBD2 (6 bases each). There are 16 residues in the CDR3. V was trimmed by 3 bases and J by 2 bases, leaving 16 bases between them. Germline V CDR1 and CDR2: SGHRS, YFSETQ. The CDR3 DNA reads TGCGCCAGCAGCTGGGGGGCTAGTCAAAACACAGATACGCAGTATTTT. Residues: CASSWGASQNTDTQYF.

The rearrangement joins TRBV6-5 to TRBJ2-2, with D tentatively TRBD1 (5 bases). Trimming stripped 6 bases from V and 2 bases from J, with 10 bases between. The V gene's germline CDR1 is MNHEY and CDR2 SVGAGI. The CDR3 is 14 residues long. This CDR3 reads CASRPGPNTGELFF. CDR3 DNA sequence: TGTGCCAGCAGACCAGGGCCTAACACCGGGGAGCTGTTTTTT.

This chain joins TRBV29-1 and TRBJ2-1, with 11 bases identical to TRBD2. Germline assignment: CDR1 SQVTM and CDR2 ANQGSEA. CDR3 length equals 13 residues. V lost 7 bases, J lost 10 bases, and 9 bases stayed unmatched. The CDR3 protein is CSAELAGVHEQFF. CDR3 DNA: TGCAGCGCGGAACTAGCGGGAGTACACGAGCAGTTCTTC.

The rearrangement joins TRBV11-2 to TRBJ2-3; unclear D gene. With 8 bases removed from V and 0 bases from J, the gap between germline ends came to 9 bases. The germline V gene has CDR1 SGHAT and CDR2 FQNNGV. The CDR3 covers 13 residues. CDR3 coding DNA: TGTGCCAGCGAGGTGGGAAGCACAGATACGCAGTATTTT. It codes for CASEVGSTDTQYF. The full variable domain, with the rest looked up from reference TRBV11-2 and TRBJ2-3, is EAGVAQSPRYKIIEKRQSVAFWCNPISGHATLYWYQQILGQGPKLLIQFQNNGVVDDSQLPKDRFSAERLKGVDSTLKIQPAKLEDSAVYLCASEVGSTDTQYFGPGTRLTVL.

This clonotype was counted only a few times. V usage is TRBV20-1 and J usage is TRBJ2-7, with D perhaps TRBD1 (7 bases). Deletions cut 0 bases from V and 3 bases from J, with 18 bases between. Germline V gene sequence: CDR1 DFQATT, CDR2 SNEGSKA (reference sequence). The CDR3 has 16 amino acids. This CDR3 reads CSARDSGGTDLYEQYF. CDR3 sequence (DNA): TGCAGTGCTAGAGATTCAGGGGGGACGGACCTCTACGAGCAGTACTTC.

The V call is TRBV9, the J call TRBJ2-1, with D unclear. Trimming removed 0 bases from V and 2 bases from J, with 6 bases in between. The CDR3 has 14 amino acids. Germline loops: CDR1 SGDLS, CDR2 YYNGEE. The CDR3 region is CASSVGQAYNEQFF. Here the CDR3 DNA reads TGTGCCAGCAGCGTAGGTCAGGCCTACAATGAGCAGTTCTTC.

The table lists this clonotype with a few counts. The chain recombines TRBV18 with TRBJ1-1, with D possibly being TRBD1 (6 bases). Trimming removed 3 bases at V and 1 base at J, with 15 bases between. Germline CDR1 is KGHSH and CDR2 is LQKENI. There are 16 residues in the CDR3. The CDR3 region is CASSPRGGHQNTEAFF. CDR3 sequence (DNA): TGTGCCAGCTCACCGAGGGGGGGACATCAGAACACTGAAGCTTTCTTT.

Ten or more counts support this clonotype. V is TRBV9 and J is TRBJ2-1; D gene unclear. The CDR3 runs to 11 residues. Germline V lookup: CDR1 SGDLS, CDR2 YYNGEE. Trimming removed 3 bases from V and 5 bases from J, with 3 bases in between. The CDR3 DNA reads as TGTGCCAGCAGCGAGGACAATGAGCAGTTCTTC. Amino acids: CASSEDNEQFF.

The V and J genes are TRBV28 and TRBJ1-2; D gene uncertain. Trimming stripped 8 bases from V and 8 bases from J, with 15 bases between. Germline V gene lookup returns CDR1 MDHEN and CDR2 SYDVKM. The CDR3 spans 12 residues. The CDR3 bases are TGTGCCAGCGGTCCCGGATTCGGAGGCTACACCTTC. This encodes CASGPGFGGYTF.

The chain combines TRBV11-3 with TRBJ2-2; 7 nucleotides align to TRBD1. Germline lookup yields CDR1 SGHNT and CDR2 YENEEA. The junction had 4 bases not matched to a gene; V was cut back by 3 bases and J by 6 bases. The CDR3 runs to 14 residues. DNA of the CDR3: TGTGCCAGCAGCTTTGGACAGGCTGCCGGGGAGCTGTTTTTT. Amino acids: CASSFGQAAGELFF.

This clonotype has just a few counts. The J gene is TRBJ1-3, the V gene TRBV10-3; D remains unclear. The CDR3 covers 15 residues. The germline V and J ends were trimmed by 1 base and 0 bases, with 7 bases remaining between them. Germline values: CDR1 ENHRY, CDR2 SYGVKD. CDR3: CAISEWGSSGNTIYF. The CDR3 nucleotides are TGTGCCATCAGTGAGTGGGGTAGCTCTGGAAACACCATATATTTT.

The chain carries TRBV20-1 and TRBJ2-2; 10 nucleotides line up with TRBD1. The CDR3 consists of 15 residues. V shed 6 bases and J 4 bases; nucleotides not matched to a gene: 8. Germline V CDR1 and CDR2: DFQATT, SNEGSKA (reference sequence). CDR3 in amino acids: CSAPDRGASTGELFF. The CDR3, as DNA: TGCAGTGCCCCGGACAGGGGGGCGTCCACCGGGGAGCTGTTTTTT.

This clonotype was seen a few times. The V call is TRBV5-6, the J call TRBJ2-3; no firm D call. CDR3 size: 13 residues. V lost 6 bases and J 4 bases, leaving 12 bases between the germline ends. Germline lookup yields CDR1 SGHDT and CDR2 YYEEEE. CDR3 sequence reads: CASNPQRADTQYF. For the CDR3, the DNA is TGTGCCAGCAACCCCCAAAGGGCAGATACGCAGTATTTT.

This clonotype has just a few counts. The chain has TRBV3-1 and TRBJ2-7; D is possibly TRBD1 (5 bases). This CDR3 region has 15 residues. Trimming took 0 bases from V and 3 from J, leaving 12 bases between them. In germline, CDR1 is LGHDT, CDR2 YNNKEL (reference sequence). Here the CDR3 reads CASSQDLAGLYEQYF. The CDR3 DNA reads as TGTGCCAGCAGCCAAGACCTCGCAGGGCTCTACGAGCAGTACTTC.